This T cell receptor beta chain was documented in a study of blood T cell repertoires in COVID-19 (dated by TCRdb to the early 2020s). About the investigation overall: Samples covering the acute and convalescent phases of COVID-19 were provided by collaborators in the United States, Italy and Spain. The material from the prospective study consisted of cDNA or gDNA derived from T cells, B-cell-depleted T cells, or PBMCs. Deeply sampled blood TCRbeta repertoires from subjects exposed to, actively infected with, or recovered from COVID-19 were included in the dataset. The repertoires were made available in a free public database intended to serve as a resource for research on the immune response to SARS-CoV-2. The samples were drawn from two sources: the first 160 participants of the ongoing ImmuneRACE study, and 1,200 or so subjects contributed by 6 global collaborators. Nearly every sample came with metadata listing a de-identified subject ID, COVID-19 status, age in years and sex. HLA class I and class II types, where available, came from metadata supplied by the sample provider rather than from assay-based typing.

Study-level results and caveats: The quantity of clinical and demographic metadata differed by source and by participant and was supplied without curation.

Participants in the prospective study were enrolled through a virtual design, were aged roughly 18 to 100 years, and lived in approximately 25 United States geographic areas. To assign participants to cohorts, the prospective study relied on clinical history that participants themselves reported in a screening survey and a study questionnaire. For ImmuneRACE Cohort 3, a participant was defined as recovered based on two consecutive negative NP/OP PCR tests, clearance by a healthcare professional, or resolution of symptoms. In the prospective study, whole blood, serum and a nasopharyngeal or oropharyngeal swab were collected from each participant by mobile phlebotomists. Additional blood draws and questionnaires over a 2-month period could optionally be provided by prospective study participants. Blood samples from the prospective study were shipped frozen or at room temperature prior to DNA extraction.

TCRbeta CDR3 regions were amplified from genomic DNA by means of the immunoSEQ Assay, a bias-controlled multiplex PCR. Turning to the authors' computational methods: Within the assay, amplification of reference gene primers was used to estimate how many nucleated cells each sample contained. To quantify the absolute abundance of each unique TCRbeta CDR3 rearrangement, sequence reads were collapsed and filtered. Productive Simpson clonality was computed per sample as the square root of Simpson's diversity index over productive rearrangements. TCRdb obtained this table from immuneACCESS and retained in-frame rearrangements with V and J assigned. These tables miss some clones; where compared with another copy, unresolved V genes account for less than half of the shortfall, and the remainder is unexplained. V, J and clone size are taken as reported in that table, and D and trimming were inferred from the DNA itself. A total of about 270,000 clones appear in this sample, 75% to 90% of them only once. The ten most abundant clones make up 2.4% of the sample.

As for this clone: The specificity of this receptor is unknown. Within one base of it there is no much larger clone, and no base qualities were kept.

Here V drops 0 bases and J drops 4 bases, and the junction holds 6 bases not matched to any gene. CDR1 and CDR2 are read off the germline V gene (reference sequence) as LNHNV and YYDKDF. From cysteine to phenylalanine, the CDR3 is 16 amino acids long. CDR3 DNA is the only sequence kept; it has 48 bases, read in frame from the first base. The receptor chain draws on TRBV15 and TRBJ2-3; the junction holds 8 bases that match TRBD2. The sample comprised PBMCs or T cells enriched from blood (not recorded which). The clonotype comes from a woman aged 18 to 35 who had recovered from COVID-19. DNA sequence: TGTGCCACCAGCAGAGATACGGGGGGGCACTCAGATACGCAGTATTTT. This sequence encodes CATSRDTGGHSDTQYF.